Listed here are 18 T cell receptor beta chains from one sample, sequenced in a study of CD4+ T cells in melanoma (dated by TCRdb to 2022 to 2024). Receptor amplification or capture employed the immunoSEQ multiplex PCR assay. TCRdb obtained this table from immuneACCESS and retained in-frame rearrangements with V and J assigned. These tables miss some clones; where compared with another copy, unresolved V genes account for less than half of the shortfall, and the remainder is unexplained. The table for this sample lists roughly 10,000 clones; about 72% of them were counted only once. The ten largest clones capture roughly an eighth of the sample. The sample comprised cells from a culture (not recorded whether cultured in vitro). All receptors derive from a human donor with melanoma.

The CDR3: CASRANRGGPEAFF. CDR3 nucleotide sequence: TGTGCCAGCAGGGCGAACCGCGGGGGACCTGAAGCTTTCTTT. The chain joins TRBV2 to TRBJ1-1, with D maybe TRBD1 (5 bases). Germline lookup yields CDR1 SNHLY and CDR2 FYNNEI. Between the trimmed V and J ends, which lost 6 bases and 6 bases, there was a span of 17 bases. This CDR3 comprises 14 residues.

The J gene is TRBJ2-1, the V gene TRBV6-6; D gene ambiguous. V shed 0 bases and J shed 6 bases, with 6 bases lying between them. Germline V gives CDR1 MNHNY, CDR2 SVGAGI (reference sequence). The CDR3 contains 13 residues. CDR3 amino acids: CASSYSNRNEQFF. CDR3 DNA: TGTGCCAGCAGTTACTCGAACCGCAATGAGCAGTTCTTC.

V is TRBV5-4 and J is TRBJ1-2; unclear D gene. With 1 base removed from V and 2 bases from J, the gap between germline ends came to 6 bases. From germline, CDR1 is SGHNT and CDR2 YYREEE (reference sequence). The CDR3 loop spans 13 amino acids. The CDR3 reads CASSLLQNYGYTF. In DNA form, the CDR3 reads TGTGCCAGCAGCTTGCTACAGAACTATGGCTACACCTTC.

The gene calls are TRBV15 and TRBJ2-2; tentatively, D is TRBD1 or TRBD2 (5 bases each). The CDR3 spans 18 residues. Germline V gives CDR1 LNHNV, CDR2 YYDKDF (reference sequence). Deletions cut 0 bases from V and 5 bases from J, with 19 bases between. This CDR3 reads CATSRDNIFERGTGELFF. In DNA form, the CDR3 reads TGTGCCACCAGCAGAGATAATATTTTTGAGAGGGGAACCGGGGAGCTGTTTTTT. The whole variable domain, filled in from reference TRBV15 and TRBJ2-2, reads DAMVIQNPRYQVTQFGKPVTLSCSQTLNHNVMYWYQQKSSQAPKLLFHYYDKDFNNEADTPDNFQSRRPNTSFCFLDIRSPGLGDTAMYLCATSRDNIFERGTGELFFGEGSRLTVL.

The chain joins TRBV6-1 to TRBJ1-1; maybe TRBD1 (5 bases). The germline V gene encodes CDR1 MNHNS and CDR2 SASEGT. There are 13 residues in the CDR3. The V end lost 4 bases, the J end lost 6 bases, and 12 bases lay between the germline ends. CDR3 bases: TGTGCCAGCAGTGGGGACGGGAGGGCTGAAGCTTTCTTT. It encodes CASSGDGRAEAFF.

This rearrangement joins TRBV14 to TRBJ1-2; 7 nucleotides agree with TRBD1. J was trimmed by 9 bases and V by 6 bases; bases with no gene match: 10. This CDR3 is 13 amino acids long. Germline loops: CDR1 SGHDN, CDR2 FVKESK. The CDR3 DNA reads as TGTGCCAGCAGTCAGAGACAGGGATCGAGCTACACCTTC. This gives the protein CASSQRQGSSYTF.

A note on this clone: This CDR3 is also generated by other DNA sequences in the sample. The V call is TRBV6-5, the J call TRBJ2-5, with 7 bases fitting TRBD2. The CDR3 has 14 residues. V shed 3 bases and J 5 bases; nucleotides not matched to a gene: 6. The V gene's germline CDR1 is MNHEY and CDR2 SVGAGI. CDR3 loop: CASSYPGGGETQYF. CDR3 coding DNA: TGTGCCAGCAGTTATCCGGGAGGTGGGGAGACCCAGTACTTC.

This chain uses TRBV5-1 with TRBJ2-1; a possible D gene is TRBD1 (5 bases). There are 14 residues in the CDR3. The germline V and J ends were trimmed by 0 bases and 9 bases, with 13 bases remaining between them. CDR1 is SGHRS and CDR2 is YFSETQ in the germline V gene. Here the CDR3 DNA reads TGCGCCAGCAGCTTGGGGACCCAGGGAACTGAGCAGTTCTTC. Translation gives CASSLGTQGTEQFF. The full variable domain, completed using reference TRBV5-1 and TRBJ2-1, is KAGVTQTPRYLIKTRGQQVTLSCSPISGHRSVSWYQQTPGQGLQFLFEYFSETQRNKGNFPGRFSGRQFSNSRSEMNVSTLELGDSALYLCASSLGTQGTEQFFGPGTRLTVL.

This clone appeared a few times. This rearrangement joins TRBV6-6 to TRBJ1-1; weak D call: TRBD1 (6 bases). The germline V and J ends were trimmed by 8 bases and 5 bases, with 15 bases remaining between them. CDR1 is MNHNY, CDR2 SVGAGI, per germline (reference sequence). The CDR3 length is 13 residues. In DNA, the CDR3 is TGTGCCAGCGGTTCGGACAGCGGGACTGAAGCTTTCTTT. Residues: CASGSDSGTEAFF.

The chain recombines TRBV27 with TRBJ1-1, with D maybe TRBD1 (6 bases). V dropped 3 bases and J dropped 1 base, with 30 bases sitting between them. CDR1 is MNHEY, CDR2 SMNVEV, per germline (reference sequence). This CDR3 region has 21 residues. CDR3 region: CASSFPHLVKHRGRTNTEAFF. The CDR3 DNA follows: TGTGCCAGCAGTTTCCCACACCTTGTGAAACACCGGGGGCGCACGAACACTGAAGCTTTCTTT.

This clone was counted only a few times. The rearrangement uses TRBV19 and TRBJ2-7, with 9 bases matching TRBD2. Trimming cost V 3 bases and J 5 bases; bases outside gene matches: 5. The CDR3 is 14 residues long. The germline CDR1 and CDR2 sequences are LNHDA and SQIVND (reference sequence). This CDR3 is CASSIKAGGNEQYF. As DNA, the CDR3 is TGTGCCAGTAGTATTAAAGCGGGGGGCAACGAGCAGTACTTC.

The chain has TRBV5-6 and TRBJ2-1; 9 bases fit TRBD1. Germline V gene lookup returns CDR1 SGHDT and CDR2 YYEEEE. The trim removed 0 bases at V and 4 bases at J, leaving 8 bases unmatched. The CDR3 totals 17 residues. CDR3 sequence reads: CASSLERDRVFYNEQFF. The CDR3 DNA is TGTGCCAGCAGCTTGGAGAGGGACAGGGTATTTTACAATGAGCAGTTCTTC.

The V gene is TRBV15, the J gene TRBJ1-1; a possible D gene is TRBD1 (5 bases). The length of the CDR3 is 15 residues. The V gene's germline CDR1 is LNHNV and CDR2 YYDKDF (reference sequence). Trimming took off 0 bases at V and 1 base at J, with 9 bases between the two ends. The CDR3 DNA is TGTGCCACCAGCAGAGATGGGACCGCGAACACTGAAGCTTTCTTT. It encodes CATSRDGTANTEAFF.

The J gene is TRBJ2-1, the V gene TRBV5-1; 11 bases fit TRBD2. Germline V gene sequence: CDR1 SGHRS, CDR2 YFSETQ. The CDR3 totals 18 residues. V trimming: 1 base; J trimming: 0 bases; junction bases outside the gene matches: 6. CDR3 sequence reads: CASSLQLAGVSSYNEQFF. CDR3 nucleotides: TGCGCCAGCAGCTTGCAACTAGCGGGGGTGAGCTCCTACAATGAGCAGTTCTTC. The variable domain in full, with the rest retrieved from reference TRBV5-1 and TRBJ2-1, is KAGVTQTPRYLIKTRGQQVTLSCSPISGHRSVSWYQQTPGQGLQFLFEYFSETQRNKGNFPGRFSGRQFSNSRSEMNVSTLELGDSALYLCASSLQLAGVSSYNEQFFGPGTRLTVL.

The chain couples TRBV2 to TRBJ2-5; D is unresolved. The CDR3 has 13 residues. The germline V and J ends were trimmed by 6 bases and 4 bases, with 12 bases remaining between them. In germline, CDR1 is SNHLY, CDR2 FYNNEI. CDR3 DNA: TGTGCCAGCAGGTTAGGGCCAGGAGAGACCCAGTACTTC. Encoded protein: CASRLGPGETQYF.

The CDR3 DNA follows: TGTGCCAGCAGCGTAGGAGGAAACACCATATATTTT. Translating it yields CASSVGGNTIYF. The rearrangement joins TRBV9 to TRBJ1-3; D not certain. The CDR3 is 12 residues long. Germline CDR1 reads SGDLS; CDR2 reads YYNGEE. The V end was cut by 0 bases, the J end by 4 bases, with 2 bases between.

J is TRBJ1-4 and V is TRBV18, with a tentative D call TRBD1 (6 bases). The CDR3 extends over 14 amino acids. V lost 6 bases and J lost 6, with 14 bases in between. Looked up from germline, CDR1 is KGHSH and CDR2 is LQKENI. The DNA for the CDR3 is TGTGCCAGCTCCCCTGACAGGAGGGATGAAAAACTGTTTTTT. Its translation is CASSPDRRDEKLFF.

The chain's CDR3 is CASSTKLTHNEQFF. Here the CDR3 DNA reads TGTGCCAGCTCCACAAAGTTGACACACAATGAGCAGTTCTTC. This sequence joins TRBV7-9 and TRBJ2-1; no reliable D call. Trimming shortened V by 8 bases and J by 5 bases, and 16 bases separated the two germline ends. CDR1 and CDR2 (germline): SEHNR, FQNEAQ (reference sequence). The CDR3 is 14 residues long.